The source of this T cell receptor (beta chain) is a study of blood T cell repertoires in COVID-19. Trimming took off 1 base at V and 0 bases at J, with 13 bases between the two ends. Germline V gives CDR1 SGHNT, CDR2 YENEEA. This CDR3 is built from 17 residues. Authors' methods: Amplified reference gene primers provided the basis for estimating nucleated cell counts. Libraries were prepared by immunoSEQ multiplex PCR; TCRdb keeps only in-frame clonotypes and omits some of them. That table furnishes V, J and clone size, whereas the DNA furnished D and trimming. The sample records about 150,000 clones, approximately 80% being singletons.

The clonotype was recovered from a man aged 65 to 79 with acute or convalescent COVID-19. The chain combines TRBV11-3 with TRBJ1-5, with a possible D match to TRBD1 (5 bases). The specimen sequenced was peripheral blood. This CDR3 is CASSLVLTEPSNQPQHF. The CDR3 DNA follows: TGTGCCAGCAGCTTAGTATTGACAGAGCCTAGCAATCAGCCCCAGCATTTT.